This T cell receptor beta chain was sequenced for a study of blood T cells in healthy people across ages. Study-level information: When template switching was applied, about one barcoded beta molecule was captured per two T cells.

With 6 bases clipped from V and 3 bases from J, the junction kept 5 bases outside the gene matches. The germline gives CDR1 MNHNY, CDR2 SVGAGI (reference sequence). The CDR3 runs 14 residues. A second PCR of 7 to 11 cycles used a sample-barcoded 5' primer and a J-beta primer mix. TCRdb fed the 5' RACE reads into MiXCR, producing one record per CDR3 protein. Of some 1,800,000 distinct CDR3 sequences in the sample, 39% were seen once. There are a few counts of this clonotype. This sequence originates from a human donor in good health. Sequencing was performed on blood. This sequence joins TRBV6-6 and TRBJ1-5; TRBD1 agrees at 7 bases. The CDR3 sequence: CASSRGVYNQPQHF. In DNA form, the CDR3 reads TGTGCCAGCAGCAGGGGGGTTTACAATCAGCCCCAGCATTTT.